These 18 T cell receptor beta chains were sequenced from one sample in a study of shared clonotypes between healthy human individuals. Here immunoSEQ multiplex PCR was the method, and the copy in TCRdb shows in-frame clones only, minus some. Of 450,000 to 650,000 clones listed, roughly 79% are singletons. Sequenced sample: PBMCs. Receptors originate from a woman aged 40 to 49 in good health. Some clones in this sample may be carry-over from other donors' samples.

V gene TRBV7-8 combines with J gene TRBJ2-5; D perhaps matches TRBD2 (6 bases). CDR1 SGHVS and CDR2 FQNEAQ come from the germline V gene. This CDR3 contains 15 residues. V was pared by 5 bases and J by 1 base, with 14 bases between. CDR3 region: CASSQGTLSQETQYF. The DNA of the CDR3 is TGTGCCAGCAGCCAAGGGACTCTAAGCCAAGAGACCCAGTACTTC.

In the case of this clone: This may be a read error, as it is one base from a much larger clone. V usage is TRBV28 and J usage is TRBJ2-1; 10 nucleotides line up with TRBD2. CDR3 length: 15 amino acids. The V and J ends lost 4 bases and 0 bases, in that order; junction bases with no gene match: 0. Germline CDR1 and CDR2: MDHEN and SYDVKM. The CDR3 region has the DNA TGTGCCAGCAGTTCTAGCGGGAGCTCCTACAATGAGCAGTTCTTC. Protein sequence: CASSSSGSSYNEQFF.

This chain uses TRBV28 with TRBJ2-7; TRBD1 aligns across 10 bases. CDR1 and CDR2 (germline): MDHEN, SYDVKM. This CDR3 is built from 15 residues. V lost 6 bases, J lost 3 bases, and 8 bases stayed unmatched. In DNA, the CDR3 is TGTGCCAGCAGGGTAGCGACAGGGGGCTACTACGAGCAGTACTTC. Translation gives CASRVATGGYYEQYF.

This clone was seen a single time. V and J are TRBV30 and TRBJ1-1; TRBD1 is a possible D gene (5 bases). Deletions cut 0 bases from V and 6 bases from J, with 17 bases between. The V gene's germline CDR1 is GTSNPN and CDR2 SVGIG (reference sequence). This CDR3 region has 15 residues. Here the CDR3 DNA reads TGTGCCTGGAGTGTAGGGTTTCTGGGGGTCGCTGAAGCTTTCTTT. It specifies CAWSVGFLGVAEAFF.

J is TRBJ2-3 and V is TRBV30; 8 bases line up with TRBD1. The length of the CDR3 is 14 residues. J lost 6 bases, V lost 0 bases, and 5 bases had no gene match. CDR1 is GTSNPN and CDR2 is SVGIG in the germline V gene (reference sequence). The CDR3 region is CAWSVGTGFDTQYF. The CDR3 bases are TGTGCCTGGAGTGTCGGGACAGGTTTTGATACGCAGTATTTT.

The CDR3 sequence is CASSVGPLYEQYF. Here the CDR3 DNA reads TGTGCCAGCAGCGTAGGTCCCCTCTACGAGCAGTACTTC. The chain couples TRBV9 to TRBJ2-7; no reliable D call. The CDR3 runs to 13 residues. Trimming stripped 0 bases from V and 3 bases from J, with 7 bases between. The germline V gene encodes CDR1 SGDLS and CDR2 YYNGEE.

V and J are TRBV6-1 and TRBJ1-1; possibly TRBD1 for D (5 bases). V was cut by 2 bases and J by 4 bases, with 14 bases left in between. The germline V gene has CDR1 MNHNS and CDR2 SASEGT. This CDR3 has 15 amino acids. In DNA, the CDR3 is TGTGCCAGCAGTGAATATGGTCAGGGAGGCACTGAAGCTTTCTTT. It yields the protein CASSEYGQGGTEAFF.

Regarding this clone: It is likely a read error: a sequence one base away is far more abundant. The CDR3, as DNA: TGTGCCAGCATCTTAGCGATCGAGACCCAGTACTTC. This translates into CASILAIETQYF. The chain links TRBV7-9 to TRBJ2-5, with D possibly being TRBD2 (5 bases). Germline CDR1 SEHNR, CDR2 FQNEAQ (reference sequence). The CDR3 totals 12 residues.

J is TRBJ1-4 and V is TRBV19; no reliable D call. Trimming took off 5 bases at V and 0 bases at J, with 4 bases between the two ends. The CDR3 runs 13 residues. Germline V gene data show CDR1 as LNHDA and CDR2 as SQIVND (reference sequence). CDR3 residues: CASSFATNEKLFF. Here the CDR3 DNA reads TGTGCCAGTAGTTTTGCAACTAATGAAAAACTGTTTTTT.

CDR3 coding DNA: TGCGCCAGCAGCTTGGGGCAGGGGAATCAATATGGCTACACCTTC. Its protein is CASSLGQGNQYGYTF. The chain links TRBV5-1 to TRBJ1-2, with D tentatively TRBD1 (6 bases). Trimming cost V 0 bases and J 5 bases, with 14 bases left between them. From germline, CDR1 is SGHRS and CDR2 YFSETQ. The CDR3 covers 15 residues.

The rearrangement links TRBV19 to TRBJ1-1; 9 bases map to TRBD1. The CDR3 spans 15 residues. CDR1 is LNHDA, CDR2 SQIVND, per germline (reference sequence). The V segment lost 5 bases and the J segment 6 bases; nucleotides outside the gene matches: 10. Here the CDR3 reads CASSVPDRGAPEAFF. As DNA, the CDR3 is TGTGCCAGTAGTGTTCCGGACAGGGGAGCCCCTGAAGCTTTCTTT.

This clone was observed a few times. The genes are TRBV7-9 and TRBJ2-7, with 11 bases aligning to TRBD2. Germline V lookup: CDR1 SEHNR, CDR2 FQNEAQ (reference sequence). The CDR3 covers 14 residues. J lost 5 bases, V lost 6 bases, and 6 bases had no gene match. This CDR3 is CASSKTSGNHEQYF. In nucleotides, the CDR3 is TGTGCCAGCAGTAAGACTAGCGGGAACCACGAGCAGTACTTC.

This chain links TRBV10-2 with TRBJ2-5; 7 bases line up with TRBD2. Germline CDR1 is WSHSY and CDR2 is SAAADI. V gave up 5 bases and J gave up 1 base; unmatched junction bases: 16. The CDR3 length is 18 residues. The CDR3 nucleotides are TGCGCCAGCAGTTCCCGCGGTGAAGCGCGGGGGATCCAAGAGACCCAGTACTTC. This sequence encodes CASSSRGEARGIQETQYF.

The chain couples TRBV14 to TRBJ1-2, with D possibly being TRBD1 (5 bases). Between the trimmed V and J ends, which lost 4 bases and 2 bases, there was a span of 8 bases. This CDR3 is 13 amino acids long. Germline V gene lookup returns CDR1 SGHDN and CDR2 FVKESK. The DNA of the CDR3 is TGTGCCAGCAGCCGGGGACGGAACTATGGCTACACCTTC. Translated, it gives CASSRGRNYGYTF.

This sequence joins TRBV11-2 and TRBJ2-1, with a possible D match to TRBD2 (7 bases). CDR3 length: 14 residues. In germline, CDR1 is SGHAT, CDR2 FQNNGV. V was pared by 7 bases and J by 6 bases, with 16 bases between. In DNA form, the CDR3 reads TGTGCCAGCAAACCCACGGGGGGCTTCAATGAGCAGTTCTTC. Its protein product is CASKPTGGFNEQFF.

The V call is TRBV4-2, the J call TRBJ1-1; D may be TRBD1 (5 bases). Germline CDR1 and CDR2: LGHNA and YNFKEQ. Trimming took 5 bases from V and 5 from J, leaving 12 bases between them. The CDR3 is made up of 13 amino acids. The CDR3 bases are TGTGCCAGCAGCTTAGCAGGGAGGACTGAAGCTTTCTTT. Translation gives CASSLAGRTEAFF.

This clone turned up a few times. J is TRBJ1-5 and V is TRBV19, with no clear D. V was shortened by 7 bases and J by 4 bases, with 11 bases between the two germline ends. This CDR3 region has 13 residues. Germline V lookup: CDR1 LNHDA, CDR2 SQIVND (reference sequence). For the CDR3, the DNA is TGTGCCAGTACCGGCACACAAAATCAGCCCCAGCATTTT. This codes for CASTGTQNQPQHF. Full variable domain (rest looked up from reference TRBV19 and TRBJ1-5): DGGITQSPKYLFRKEGQNVTLSCEQNLNHDAMYWYRQDPGQGLRLIYYSQIVNDFQKGDIAEGYSVSREKKESFPLTVTSAQKNPTAFYLCASTGTQNQPQHFGDGTRLSIL.

The J gene is TRBJ2-3, the V gene TRBV7-2, with a weak D call TRBD2 (5 bases). The ends were cut back, 5 bases at V and 4 bases at J, with 7 bases in the middle. The CDR3 consists of 12 residues. Per germline, CDR1 SGHTA and CDR2 FQGNSA. The CDR3 DNA is TGTGCCAGCAGCAGAGCGGCAGATACGCAGTATTTT. This sequence encodes CASSRAADTQYF.